This TCR beta chain was identified in a study of human T cells and chemical hapten exposure. Study overall: A patient group, mainly female, showed alopecia areata, totalis or universalis. Small volume differences among pooled libraries mainly caused per-sample TCR yield variation.

This clonotype was seen a few times. Time point given: patch test 1, 2 weeks after DPC sensitization. Stated treatment: therapeutic diphenylcyclopropenone sensitization with weekly scalp DPC. The CDR3 has 17 residues. Germline V CDR1 and CDR2: MDHEN, SYDVKM. V lost 5 bases and J 0 bases, leaving 17 bases between the germline ends. TCRdb re-derived calls from the RACE reads in MiXCR, one entry per CDR3 protein. The table records nearly 350,000 distinct CDR3 sequences, approximately 6.3% of them present only once. This TCR was recovered from a woman aged 18-29 years with alopecia areata. Some clones in this sample may be carry-over from other donors' samples. The material sequenced was whole blood, taken in connection with sensitization to the hapten diphenylcyclopropenone (DPC). The rearrangement links TRBV28 to TRBJ1-5; no clear D gene. CDR3 amino acids: CASSLWSAAYSNQPQHF. CDR3 DNA: TGTGCCAGCAGTCTTTGGAGCGCGGCTTATAGCAATCAGCCCCAGCATTTT.